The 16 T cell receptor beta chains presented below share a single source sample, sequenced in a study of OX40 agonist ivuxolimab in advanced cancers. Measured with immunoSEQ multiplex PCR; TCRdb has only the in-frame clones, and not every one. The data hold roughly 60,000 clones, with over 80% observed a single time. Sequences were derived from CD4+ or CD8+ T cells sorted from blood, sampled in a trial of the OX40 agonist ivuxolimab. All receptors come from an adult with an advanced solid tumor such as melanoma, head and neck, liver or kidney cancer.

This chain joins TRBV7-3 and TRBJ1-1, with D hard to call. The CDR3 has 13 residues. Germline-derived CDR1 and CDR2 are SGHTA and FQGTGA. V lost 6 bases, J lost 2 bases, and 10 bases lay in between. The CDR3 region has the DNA TGTGCCAGCAGGAATACAGAAAACACTGAAGCTTTCTTT. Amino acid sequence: CASRNTENTEAFF.

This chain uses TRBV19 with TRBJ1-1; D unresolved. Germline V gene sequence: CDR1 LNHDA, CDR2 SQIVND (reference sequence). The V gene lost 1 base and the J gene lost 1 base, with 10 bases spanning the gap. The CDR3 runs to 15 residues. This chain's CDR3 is CASSIATAANTEAFF. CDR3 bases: TGTGCCAGTAGTATAGCCACGGCGGCGAACACTGAAGCTTTCTTT. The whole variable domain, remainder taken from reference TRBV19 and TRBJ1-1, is DGGITQSPKYLFRKEGQNVTLSCEQNLNHDAMYWYRQDPGQGLRLIYYSQIVNDFQKGDIAEGYSVSREKKESFPLTVTSAQKNPTAFYLCASSIATAANTEAFFGQGTRLTVV.

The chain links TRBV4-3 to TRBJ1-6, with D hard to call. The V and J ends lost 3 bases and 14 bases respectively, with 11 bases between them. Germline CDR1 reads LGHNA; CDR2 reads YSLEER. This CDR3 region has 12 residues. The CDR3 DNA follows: TGCGCCAGCAGCCATCCTGGGGAGGCCCTCCACTTT. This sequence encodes CASSHPGEALHF.

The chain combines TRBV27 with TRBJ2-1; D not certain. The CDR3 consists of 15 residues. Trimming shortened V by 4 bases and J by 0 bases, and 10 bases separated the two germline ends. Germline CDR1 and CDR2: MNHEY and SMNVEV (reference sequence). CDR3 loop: CASSWSQTSYNEQFF. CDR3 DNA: TGTGCCAGCAGTTGGTCCCAGACCTCCTACAATGAGCAGTTCTTC.

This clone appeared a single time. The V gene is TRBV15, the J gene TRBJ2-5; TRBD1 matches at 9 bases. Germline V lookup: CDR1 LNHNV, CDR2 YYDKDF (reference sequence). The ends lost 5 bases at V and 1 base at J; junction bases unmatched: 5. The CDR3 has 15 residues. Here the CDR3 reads CATSARDRAQETQYF. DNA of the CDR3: TGTGCCACCAGCGCCCGGGACAGGGCCCAAGAGACCCAGTACTTC.

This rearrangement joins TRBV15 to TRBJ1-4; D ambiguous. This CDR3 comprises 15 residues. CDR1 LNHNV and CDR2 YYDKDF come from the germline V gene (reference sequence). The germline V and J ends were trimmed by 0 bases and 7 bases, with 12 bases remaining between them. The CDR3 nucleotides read TGTGCCACCAGCAGAGAATTGGGCGTGGGTGAAAAACTGTTTTTT. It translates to CATSRELGVGEKLFF. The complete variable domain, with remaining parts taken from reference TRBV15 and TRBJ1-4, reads DAMVIQNPRYQVTQFGKPVTLSCSQTLNHNVMYWYQQKSSQAPKLLFHYYDKDFNNEADTPDNFQSRRPNTSFCFLDIRSPGLGDTAMYLCATSRELGVGEKLFFGSGTQLSVL.

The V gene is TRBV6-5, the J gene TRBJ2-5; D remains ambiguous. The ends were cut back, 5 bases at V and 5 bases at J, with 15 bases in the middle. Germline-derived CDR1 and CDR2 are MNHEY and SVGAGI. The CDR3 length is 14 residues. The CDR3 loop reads CASSPWDSSETQYF. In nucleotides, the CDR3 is TGTGCCAGCAGTCCCTGGGATAGCTCGGAGACCCAGTACTTC.

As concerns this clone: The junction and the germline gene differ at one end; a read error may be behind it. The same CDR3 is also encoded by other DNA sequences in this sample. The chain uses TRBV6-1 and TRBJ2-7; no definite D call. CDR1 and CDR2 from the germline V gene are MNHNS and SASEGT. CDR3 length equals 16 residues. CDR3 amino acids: CASSARETWPGYEQYF. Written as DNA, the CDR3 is TGCGCCAGCAGTGCCCGCGAAACCTGGCCGGGTTACGAGCAGTACTTC.

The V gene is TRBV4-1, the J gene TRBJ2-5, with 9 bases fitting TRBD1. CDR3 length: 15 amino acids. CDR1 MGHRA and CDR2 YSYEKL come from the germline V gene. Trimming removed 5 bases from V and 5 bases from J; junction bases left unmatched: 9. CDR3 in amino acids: CASSDRDRAGETQYF. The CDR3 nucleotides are TGCGCCAGCAGCGACCGGGACAGGGCGGGGGAGACCCAGTACTTC.

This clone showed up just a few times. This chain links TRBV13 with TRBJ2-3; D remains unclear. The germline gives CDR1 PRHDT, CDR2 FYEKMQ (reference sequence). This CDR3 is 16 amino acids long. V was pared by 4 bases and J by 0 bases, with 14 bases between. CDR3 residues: CASSSSLSSSTDTQYF. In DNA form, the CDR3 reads TGTGCCAGCAGCTCCTCTCTCAGTTCTAGCACAGATACGCAGTATTTT.

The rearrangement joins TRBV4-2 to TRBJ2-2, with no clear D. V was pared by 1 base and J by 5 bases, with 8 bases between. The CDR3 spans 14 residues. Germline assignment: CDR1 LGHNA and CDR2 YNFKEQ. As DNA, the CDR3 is TGTGCCAGCAGCCAAGTCCAAGGAACCGGGGAGCTGTTTTTT. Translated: CASSQVQGTGELFF.

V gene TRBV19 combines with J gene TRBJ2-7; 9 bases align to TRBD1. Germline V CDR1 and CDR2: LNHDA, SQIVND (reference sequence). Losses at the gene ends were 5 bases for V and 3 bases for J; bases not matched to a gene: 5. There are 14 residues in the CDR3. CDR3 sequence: CASSPQTGGYEQYF. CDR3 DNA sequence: TGTGCCAGTAGTCCTCAGACAGGGGGCTACGAGCAGTACTTC.

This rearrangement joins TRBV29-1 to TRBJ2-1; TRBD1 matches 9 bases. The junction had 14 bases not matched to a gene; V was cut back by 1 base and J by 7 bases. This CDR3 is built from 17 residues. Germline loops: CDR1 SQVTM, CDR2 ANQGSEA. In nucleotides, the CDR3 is TGCAGCGTTGAAGGCCATACAGGACAGGGGCCTAGTAATGAGCAGTTCTTC. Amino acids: CSVEGHTGQGPSNEQFF.

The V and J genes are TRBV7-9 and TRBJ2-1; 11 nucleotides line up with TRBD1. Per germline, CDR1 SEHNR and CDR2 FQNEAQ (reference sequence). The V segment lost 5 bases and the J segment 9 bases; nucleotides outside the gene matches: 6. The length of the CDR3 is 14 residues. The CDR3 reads CASSPRDRGFEQFF. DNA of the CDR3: TGTGCCAGCAGCCCCCGGGACAGGGGGTTTGAGCAGTTCTTC. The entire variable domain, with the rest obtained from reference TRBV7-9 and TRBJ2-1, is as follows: DTGVSQNPRHKITKRGQNVTFRCDPISEHNRLYWYRQTLGQGPEFLTYFQNEAQLEKSRLLSDRFSAERPKGSFSTLEIQRTEQGDSAMYLCASSPRDRGFEQFFGPGTRLTVL.

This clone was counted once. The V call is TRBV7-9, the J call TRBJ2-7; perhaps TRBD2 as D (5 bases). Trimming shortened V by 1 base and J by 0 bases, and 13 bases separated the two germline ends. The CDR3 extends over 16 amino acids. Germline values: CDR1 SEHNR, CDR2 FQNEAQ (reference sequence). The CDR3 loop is CASSLVVGERSYEQYF. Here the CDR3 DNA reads TGTGCCAGCAGCTTAGTGGTGGGAGAGCGCTCCTACGAGCAGTACTTC.

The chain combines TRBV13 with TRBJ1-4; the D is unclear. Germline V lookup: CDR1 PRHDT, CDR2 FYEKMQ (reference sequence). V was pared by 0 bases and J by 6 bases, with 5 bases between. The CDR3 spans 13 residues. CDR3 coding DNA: TGTGCCAGCAGCTTAGGCCGTTATGAAAAACTGTTTTTT. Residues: CASSLGRYEKLFF.